This is a list of T cell receptor beta chains from one sample in a study of T-cell memory formation after mild COVID-19. One entry per CDR3 protein results from TCRdb running MiXCR on the 5' RACE reads. The sample holds fewer than 350,000 distinct CDR3 sequences, roughly an eighth seen once. The sequenced material came from PBMCs or a T cell subset sorted from them (not recorded which). These receptors all stem from a young man who had mild COVID-19 (a few samples of this study predate the infection). Cell type and time point are not known. The CDR3 runs from the conserved cysteine through the conserved F or W. A D gene is named only where the DNA matches it firmly. Clone size is not always given. Where it is, it says once, few, many or a class for expanded clones.

few	TRBD1	TRBJ2-3	TRBV11-2	11	CAGGRTDTQYF	TGTGCAGGGGGCCGCACAGATACGCAGTATTTT
.	.	TRBJ2-1	TRBV11-2	18	CASSASGVRSGPYNEQFF	TGTGCCAGCAGCGCAAGCGGCGTCCGGTCAGGGCCCTACAATGAGCAGTTCTTC
few	TRBD1	TRBJ2-3	TRBV24-1	14	CATSEGQATDTQYF	TGTGCCACCAGTGAGGGACAGGCCACAGATACGCAGTATTTT
.	TRBD2	TRBJ2-2	TRBV9	16	CASSVEAGAYTGELFF	TGTGCCAGCAGCGTGGAAGCGGGGGCCTACACCGGGGAGCTGTTTTTT
few	.	TRBJ2-2	TRBV9	17	CASSTPRGTANTGELFF	TGTGCCAGCTCAACCCCGAGGGGTACAGCGAACACCGGGGAGCTGTTTTTT
few	.	TRBJ2-5	TRBV6-4	12	CAGLGAQETQYF	TGTGCCGGCCTAGGGGCCCAAGAGACCCAGTACTTC
few	.	TRBJ2-1	TRBV9	16	CASSARQSFSWNEQFF	TGTGCCAGCAGCGCAAGGCAGAGTTTCTCCTGGAATGAGCAGTTCTTC
.	.	TRBJ1-4	TRBV7-2	14	CASSFQTSGEKLFF	TGTGCCAGCAGCTTCCAAACGAGCGGTGAAAAACTGTTTTTT
.	.	TRBJ1-3	TRBV24-1	15	CATSDHRDEGNTIYF	TGTGCCACCAGTGATCACCGGGACGAAGGAAACACCATATATTTT
.	.	TRBJ2-1	TRBV6-2/TRBV6-3	18	CASRIWDSRDFANNEQFF	TGTGCCAGCCGAATTTGGGATTCCCGGGACTTTGCAAACAATGAGCAGTTCTTC
.	TRBD1	TRBJ2-7	TRBV20-1	12	CSASGQVSEQYF	TGCAGTGCTTCGGGACAGGTCTCGGAGCAGTACTTC
few	.	TRBJ2-1	TRBV7-3	12	CASSLIRGEQFF	TGTGCCAGCAGCTTAATTCGTGGTGAGCAGTTCTTC
few	.	TRBJ1-2	TRBV5-1	14	CASSLGRGLYGYTF	TGCGCCAGCAGCTTGGGGAGGGGTTTGTACGGCTACACCTTC
few	.	TRBJ2-7	TRBV6-5	13	CASSYVVGGEQYF	TGTGCCAGCAGTTACGTGGTGGGGGGCGAGCAGTACTTC
few	TRBD1	TRBJ1-6	TRBV6-6	13	CAIGDSYNSPLHF	TGTGCCATTGGGGACAGCTATAATTCACCCCTCCACTTT
.	.	TRBJ2-1	TRBV7-2	13	CASSLGGLFEQFF	TGTGCCAGCAGCTTAGGAGGACTTTTCGAGCAGTTCTTC
.	.	TRBJ1-4	TRBV12-3/TRBV12-4	16	CASSLALGGLNEKLFF	TGTGCCAGCAGTTTAGCGCTGGGGGGGCTTAATGAAAAACTGTTTTTT
few	.	TRBJ2-3	TRBV6-5	12	CATRTETDTQYF	TGTGCCACCCGGACAGAGACAGATACGCAGTATTTT
many	TRBD2	TRBJ2-5	TRBV5-6	13	CASSLGLAETQYF	TGTGCCAGCAGTTTGGGACTAGCAGAGACCCAGTACTTC
.	TRBD1	TRBJ2-2	TRBV11-2	16	CASSPLAYRGAGELFF	TGTGCCAGCAGCCCCCTGGCATACAGGGGGGCCGGGGAGCTGTTTTTT
few	TRBD1	TRBJ2-1	TRBV6-2/TRBV6-3	15	CASSTRQGSYNEQFF	TGTGCCAGCAGTACGCGACAGGGGTCCTACAATGAGCAGTTCTTC
few	TRBD2	TRBJ2-3	TRBV11-2	16	CASSLAQRGAADTQYF	TGTGCCAGCAGCTTAGCACAGCGGGGGGCCGCGGATACGCAGTATTTT
few	.	TRBJ2-1	TRBV15	16	CATSRGLSVKYNEQFF	TGTGCCACCAGCAGAGGATTATCGGTTAAATACAATGAGCAGTTCTTC
.	TRBD2	TRBJ2-5	TRBV27	15	CASKNWRGGGETQYF	TGTGCCAGCAAGAACTGGCGGGGGGGCGGAGAGACCCAGTACTTC
few	.	TRBJ2-7	TRBV20-1	12	CSARSPYSEQYF	TGCAGTGCTAGGAGCCCATACTCCGAGCAGTACTTC
.	.	TRBJ2-1	TRBV6-2/TRBV6-3	12	CASEDGYNEQFF	TGTGCCAGCGAGGACGGATACAATGAGCAGTTCTTC
.	TRBD1	TRBJ2-7	TRBV19	14	CASSKPGQGYEQYF	TGTGCCAGTAGTAAACCGGGACAGGGGTACGAGCAGTACTTC
.	.	TRBJ2-2	TRBV7-6	13	CASSRPSNGELFF	TGTGCCAGCAGCCGTCCATCAAACGGGGAGCTGTTTTTT
few	.	TRBJ1-2	TRBV5-6	13	CASSLEGRPGYTF	TGTGCCAGCAGCTTGGAAGGACGTCCTGGCTACACCTTC
once	.	TRBJ2-1	TRBV19	15	CASSMRRGVGNEQFF	TGTGCCAGTAGTATGAGGCGGGGCGTGGGCAATGAGCAGTTCTTC
.	.	TRBJ1-2	TRBV24-1	14	CATVGTELPYGYTF	TGTGCCACCGTCGGGACGGAGCTCCCCTATGGCTACACCTTC
few	.	TRBJ1-3	TRBV5-1	16	CASSLAGVDYGNTIYF	TGCGCCAGCAGCTTGGCCGGGGTGGATTACGGAAACACCATATATTTT
.	TRBD1	TRBJ1-3	TRBV5-6	16	CASSSRTGPYGNTIYF	TGTGCCAGCAGCTCCCGGACAGGGCCATATGGAAACACCATATATTTT
few	.	TRBJ2-1	TRBV4-1	15	CASSPGGRGINEQFF	TGCGCCAGCAGCCCCGGGGGCCGGGGGATCAATGAGCAGTTCTTC
.	.	TRBJ1-1	TRBV5-1	14	CASSLKSGPTEAFF	TGCGCCAGCAGCTTGAAGTCAGGGCCCACTGAAGCTTTCTTT
many	TRBD1	TRBJ2-1	TRBV9	15	CASSPRHQGDDEQFF	TGTGCCAGCAGCCCAAGGCATCAGGGGGATGATGAGCAGTTCTTC
.	TRBD2	TRBJ2-1	TRBV9	17	CASSVVPAGVPGNEQFF	TGTGCCAGCAGCGTAGTTCCAGCGGGGGTCCCCGGGAATGAGCAGTTCTTC
few	.	TRBJ1-2	TRBV20-1	12	CSARRGAGGYTF	TGCAGTGCTAGGCGGGGGGCGGGTGGCTACACCTTC
few	.	TRBJ1-4	TRBV29-1	12	CSAGSPNEKLFF	TGCAGCGCCGGGAGTCCCAATGAAAAACTGTTTTTT
few	.	TRBJ2-2	TRBV4-2	16	CASSQVEGGNTGELFF	TGTGCCAGCAGCCAAGTGGAGGGGGGGAACACCGGGGAGCTGTTTTTT
few	.	TRBJ2-2	TRBV5-1	15	CASSLARFSGGELFF	TGCGCCAGCAGCTTGGCCCGCTTCTCCGGCGGGGAGCTGTTTTTT
few	TRBD1	TRBJ2-7	TRBV4-2	15	CASSQGQGGEYEQYF	TGTGCCAGCAGCCAGGGACAGGGAGGGGAATACGAGCAGTACTTC
few	.	TRBJ2-5	TRBV7-2	13	CASSRKGDETQYF	TGTGCCAGCAGCCGAAAGGGGGACGAGACCCAGTACTTC
many	.	TRBJ2-5	TRBV7-2	15	CASSPGGRGRETQYF	TGTGCCAGCAGCCCCGGTGGGCGGGGTAGAGAGACCCAGTACTTC
few	.	TRBJ1-2	TRBV6-2/TRBV6-3	12	CASSYGDYGYTF	TGTGCCAGCAGTTACGGTGACTATGGCTACACCTTC
.	.	TRBJ2-5	TRBV12-3/TRBV12-4	13	CASSTNGEETQYF	TGTGCCAGCAGTACGAACGGGGAAGAGACCCAGTACTTC
.	.	TRBJ2-2	TRBV24-1	15	CATQRMGPNTGELFF	TGTGCCACCCAACGAATGGGGCCAAACACCGGGGAGCTGTTTTTT
.	.	TRBJ1-5	TRBV3-1	16	CASSPTWGRGNQPQHF	TGTGCCAGCAGCCCGACCTGGGGCAGAGGCAATCAGCCCCAGCATTTT
.	.	TRBJ2-7	TRBV29-1	9	CSVAYEQYF	TGCAGCGTTGCCTACGAGCAGTACTTC
.	.	TRBJ2-7	TRBV6-2/TRBV6-3	16	CASSYSIRDRTYEQYF	TGTGCCAGCAGTTACTCGATCCGGGACCGAACCTACGAGCAGTACTTC
.	TRBD1	TRBJ1-2	TRBV11-2	15	CASSLIGGGNYGYTF	TGTGCCAGCAGCTTAATCGGAGGGGGCAACTATGGCTACACCTTC
few	TRBD1	TRBJ2-5	TRBV6-6	14	CASRRLQGFETQYF	TGTGCCAGCAGAAGACTACAGGGGTTTGAGACCCAGTACTTC
.	TRBD1	TRBJ1-2	TRBV27	14	CASSTTGTDYGYTF	TGTGCCAGCAGCACTACCGGGACAGACTATGGCTACACCTTC
.	TRBD2	TRBJ2-7	TRBV7-2	16	CASSLGLAGLSYEQYF	TGTGCCAGCAGCTTAGGTCTAGCGGGGCTCTCCTACGAGCAGTACTTC